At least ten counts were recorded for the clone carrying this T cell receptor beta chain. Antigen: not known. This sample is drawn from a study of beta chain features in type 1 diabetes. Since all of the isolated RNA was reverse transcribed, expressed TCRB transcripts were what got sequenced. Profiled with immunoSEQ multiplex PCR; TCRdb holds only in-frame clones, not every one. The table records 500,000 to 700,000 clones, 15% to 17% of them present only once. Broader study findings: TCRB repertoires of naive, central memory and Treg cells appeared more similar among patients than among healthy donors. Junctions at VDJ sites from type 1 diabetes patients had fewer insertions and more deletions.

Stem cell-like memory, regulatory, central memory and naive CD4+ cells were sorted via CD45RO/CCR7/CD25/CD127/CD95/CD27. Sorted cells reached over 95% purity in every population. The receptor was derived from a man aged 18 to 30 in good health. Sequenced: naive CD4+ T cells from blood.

CDR3 nucleotides: TGCGCCAGCAGCCAAGAAGCACGCACAGATACGCAGTATTTT. Amino acids: CASSQEARTDTQYF. The gene calls are TRBV4-3 and TRBJ2-3; D gene ambiguous. V was cut by 0 bases and J by 1 base, with 5 bases left in between. CDR3 length equals 14 residues. The germline V gene has CDR1 LGHNA and CDR2 YSLEER.